These T cell receptor beta chains were read from a single sample in a study of T cell responses to AZD1222 COVID-19 vaccine. Sequenced by immunoSEQ multiplex PCR; TCRdb stores in-frame clones only, minus some. The data show under 200,000 clones, around 87% seen once. Specimen: peripheral blood, collected on day 0 of MenACWY control vaccination. All receptors derive from an adult in good health. Both conserved end residues are part of each CDR3. The D gene is left open where the match is weak. The size field is filled for only some rows; it gives once, few, many or a size class.

clone_size	d_call	v_call	j_call	cdr3_nt	cdr3_aa
.	.	TRBV28	TRBJ2-7	TGTGCCAGCGGGTCCGGCGAGCAGTACTTC	CASGSGEQYF
.	.	TRBV19	TRBJ1-5	TGTGCCAGTAGTATAGTATCGGGGAATAGCAATCAGCCCCAGCATTTT	CASSIVSGNSNQPQHF
.	.	TRBV3-1/TRBV3-2	TRBJ2-5	TGTGCCAGCAGCCAACCCCGTGGGGCCGGAGAGACCCAGTACTTC	CASSQPRGAGETQYF
once	TRBD1	TRBV6-5	TRBJ1-2	TGTGCCAGCAGTTACTCCGATGCCAGGGGGGTCTATGGCTACACCTTC	CASSYSDARGVYGYTF
once	.	TRBV5-6	TRBJ2-1	TGTGCCAGCAGCTTGTACCCAGGGAAGGGGGGTCCGTTCTTC	CASSLYPGKGGPFF
.	TRBD2	TRBV6-2/TRBV6-3	TRBJ2-3	TGTGCCAGCAGTTACGAGGGACTAGCGGGAGGGCCGCAAGATACGCAGTATTTT	CASSYEGLAGGPQDTQYF
.	.	TRBV15	TRBJ1-6	TGTGCCACCAGCAGAGAAGGACAATCGATCAATTCACCCCTCCACTTT	CATSREGQSINSPLHF
.	.	TRBV18	TRBJ2-5	TGTGCCAGCTCACCAAACGGGGGACAGCAAGAGACCCAGTACTTC	CASSPNGGQQETQYF
.	.	TRBV7-9	TRBJ2-3	TGTGCAAGCGCGTGGGTCGCAGATACGCAGTATTTT	CASAWVADTQYF
.	.	TRBV7-2	TRBJ1-2	TGTGCCAGCAGCAACCCCACAGGGAGGGCCTATGGCTACACCTTC	CASSNPTGRAYGYTF
.	.	TRBV6-5	TRBJ2-1	TGTGCCAGCAGTTACGGACTGGCGAGCTCCTACAATGAGCAGTTCTTC	CASSYGLASSYNEQFF
.	TRBD1	TRBV6-2/TRBV6-3	TRBJ2-7	TGTGCCAGCAGTTACGTCCGGGACAGGCCTTTTGTGGAGCAGTACTTC	CASSYVRDRPFVEQYF
.	.	TRBV6-2/TRBV6-3	TRBJ1-2	TGTGCCAGCAGCCGCATTTGGGGGGAAGGCTATGGCTACACCTTC	CASSRIWGEGYGYTF